The T cell receptor beta chain described here comes from a study of T cells in localized non-small cell lung cancer. Study results and limitations: Because only a single region of the tumor was sequenced, heterogeneity remains possible. Prolonged overall survival went with higher T cell density in the blood. Appearing in adjacent lung were a median about 60 of the top 100 tumor clones.

Clones were sequenced by immunoSEQ multiplex PCR, and TCRdb holds only the in-frame ones, with some missing. The sample yields roughly 26,000 clones, approximately 91% seen once. Per the germline V gene, CDR1 is SGHNT and CDR2 is YYREEE (reference sequence). Trimming cost V 0 bases and J 1 base; bases outside gene matches: 2. CDR3 size: 15 residues. A word on this clone: What it binds is not known.

The clonotype comes from a female donor at least 60 years old with stage II squamous cell lung carcinoma. The sequencing here drew on peripheral blood, taken before any cancer treatment. The chain employs TRBV5-4 and TRBJ1-2, with 8 positions matching TRBD1. The CDR3 here is CASSLAGGDNYGYTF. The CDR3 bases are TGTGCCAGCAGCTTGGCAGGGGGCGATAACTATGGCTACACCTTC. The whole variable domain, remainder taken from reference TRBV5-4 and TRBJ1-2, is ETGVTQSPTHLIKTRGQQVTLRCSSQSGHNTVSWYQQALGQGPQFIFQYYREEENGRGNFPPRFSGLQFPNYSSELNVNALELDDSALYLCASSLAGGDNYGYTFGSGTRLTVV.